This TCR beta chain was found in a study of shared clonotypes between healthy human individuals. The length of the CDR3 is 18 residues. Trimming removed 3 bases from V and 4 bases from J, with 21 bases in between. Germline lookup yields CDR1 MGHRA and CDR2 YSYEKL. Naive CD8 cells lacked CD45RO, underwent positive selection for CCR7 and left out terminally differentiated effector memory CD45RA+ cells. Genomic DNA (from each subset) was split evenly across several immunoSEQ plates. Only in-frame clones appear in the TCRdb table, and some are missing; sequencing was by immunoSEQ multiplex PCR. The sample has some 2 million clones, approximately 94% seen once.

Sequenced material: naive CD8+ T cells sorted from blood. The V and J genes are TRBV4-1 and TRBJ1-4; no definite D call. The receptor's source is a man between 18 and 29 years old in good health. The CDR3 reads CASSHRGWQRDFNEKLFF. The CDR3 DNA follows: TGCGCCAGCAGCCACCGCGGGTGGCAGAGAGACTTTAATGAAAAACTGTTTTTT.